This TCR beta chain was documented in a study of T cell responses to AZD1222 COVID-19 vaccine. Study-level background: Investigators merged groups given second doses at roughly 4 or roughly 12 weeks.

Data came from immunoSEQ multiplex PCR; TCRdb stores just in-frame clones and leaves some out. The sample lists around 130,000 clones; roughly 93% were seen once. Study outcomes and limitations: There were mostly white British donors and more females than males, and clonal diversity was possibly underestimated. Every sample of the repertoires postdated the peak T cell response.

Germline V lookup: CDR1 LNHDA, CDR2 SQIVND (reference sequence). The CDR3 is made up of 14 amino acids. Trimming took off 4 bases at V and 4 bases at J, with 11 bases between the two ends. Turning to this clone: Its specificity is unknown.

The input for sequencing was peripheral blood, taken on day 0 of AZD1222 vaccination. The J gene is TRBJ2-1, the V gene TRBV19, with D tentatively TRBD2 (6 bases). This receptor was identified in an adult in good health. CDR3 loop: CASSTRLDYNEQFF. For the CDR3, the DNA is TGTGCCAGTAGTACCCGACTAGATTACAATGAGCAGTTCTTC.